This T cell receptor beta chain is drawn from a study of post-analysis software for immune sequencing data. Study-level information: The study covered relapsing-remitting, secondary progressive and progressive-relapsing courses of multiple sclerosis. Study-wide results and caveats: Controls showed lower frequencies than patients for roughly 5 TRBV segments, and TRBV5-6, TRBV5-1 and TRBV20-1 were among these. By F measure, samples from a shared preparation batch strongly co-clustered. When compared against controls, multiple sclerosis patients showed significantly lower normalized Chao1 diversity.

The CDR3 sequence is 15 residues long. V lost 7 bases and J lost 13; bases outside the gene matches: 19. cDNA libraries for TCR beta contained unique molecular identifiers. Out of 1 to 10 million T cells, about 520,000 cDNA molecules were generated. MiXCR was run by TCRdb on the PCR reads, yielding one entry per CDR3 protein. The sample shows hundreds of thousands of distinct CDR3 sequences, about 53% of them seen only once. Regarding this clonotype: Its antigen remains unidentified.

Sample: blood. The rearrangement uses TRBV12-3 or TRBV12-4 and TRBJ2-4; 7 nucleotides agree with TRBD2. The source of this sequence is a girl aged 10 to 17 with multiple sclerosis. The CDR3, as DNA: TGTGCCAGCACGTCCGATTTAGAGGTGGGGAGGGAGCAGTACTTC. This translates into CASTSDLEVGREQYF.